Included here is one T cell receptor (beta chain) sequence, with context. The repertoire was sequenced with immunoSEQ multiplex PCR; TCRdb's copy has only in-frame clones and lacks some. This sample carries roughly 250,000 clones, 70% to 90% of them seen once, and the ten largest clones take 2% to 2.5%. The entry originates in a study of blood T cell repertoires in COVID-19. The CDR3 extends over 10 amino acids. V lost 6 bases and J 7 bases, leaving 4 bases between the germline ends. Germline assignment: CDR1 MNHEY and CDR2 SVGAGI. V and J are TRBV6-5 and TRBJ2-1; D gene ambiguous. Specimen: peripheral blood. This receptor was taken from a woman in her thirties or forties who had recovered from COVID-19. CDR3 amino acids: CASSRNEQFF. CDR3 in DNA: TGTGCCAGCAGCAGGAATGAGCAGTTCTTC.